These 29 T cell receptor beta chains share one sample of origin, sequenced in a study of cytomegalovirus exposure and HLA in healthy donors (dated by TCRdb to the late 2010s). Preparation of the library involved the immunoSEQ multiplex PCR assay. TCRdb took over this immuneACCESS table, retaining in-frame rearrangements with V and J assigned. Such tables are incomplete; in checked studies, under half of the missing clones stem from an unresolved V gene, and the remainder is unexplained. The sample has a few hundred thousand clones on record, almost 90% of them singletons. About 2.7% of the sample is in the top ten clones. The sample taken for sequencing was PBMCs. Source of these receptors: a woman between 18 and 29 years old in good health and CMV-seronegative.

V gene TRBV5-4 combines with J gene TRBJ2-1, with 11 nucleotides matching TRBD2. V trimming: 0 bases; J trimming: 4 bases; junction bases outside the gene matches: 6. The CDR3 loop spans 17 amino acids. Germline-derived CDR1 and CDR2 are SGHNT and YYREEE (reference sequence). CDR3 loop: CASSLVLGTSGYNEQFF. The CDR3 DNA follows: TGTGCCAGCAGCTTGGTACTTGGGACTAGCGGATACAATGAGCAGTTCTTC.

CDR3 sequence reads: CASSLAGANTGELFF. CDR3 DNA sequence: TGTGCCAGCAGCTTAGCGGGAGCGAACACCGGGGAGCTGTTTTTT. The chain uses TRBV6-5 and TRBJ2-2; TRBD2 aligns across 9 bases. The V and J ends lost 6 bases and 0 bases, in that order; junction bases with no gene match: 2. The CDR3 loop spans 15 amino acids. Germline lookup yields CDR1 MNHEY and CDR2 SVGAGI.

This chain links TRBV4-2 with TRBJ2-1; D might be TRBD1 (5 bases). Trimming left V 4 bases short and J 6 bases short, with 16 bases between. CDR3 size: 15 residues. CDR1 is LGHNA, CDR2 YNFKEQ, per germline. The CDR3 DNA reads TGTGCCAGCAGCCCCGACATCCTAAGGGGCAATGAGCAGTTCTTC. It yields the protein CASSPDILRGNEQFF.

The gene calls are TRBV28 and TRBJ2-1, with no clear D. V was trimmed by 3 bases and J by 9 bases, leaving 18 bases between them. From germline, CDR1 is MDHEN and CDR2 SYDVKM. This CDR3 has 15 amino acids. The CDR3 DNA sequence: TGTGCCAGCAGTTTTGTAGTGATAGCTGGTGTTGAGCAGTTCTTC. The encoded protein is CASSFVVIAGVEQFF. The full variable domain, with the rest looked up from reference TRBV28 and TRBJ2-1, is DVKVTQSSRYLVKRTGEKVFLECVQDMDHENMFWYRQDPGLGLRLIYFSYDVKMKEKGDIPEGYSVSREKKERFSLILESASTNQTSMYLCASSFVVIAGVEQFFGPGTRLTVL.

The chain links TRBV7-3 to TRBJ1-1, with TRBD1 matching 9 bases. Germline CDR1 is SGHTA and CDR2 is FQGTGA. Unmatched junction bases numbered 5, after V lost 5 bases and J lost 1 base. The CDR3 has 15 amino acids. The CDR3 bases are TGTGCCAGCAGCCACAGGGGGCGGGGGAACACTGAAGCTTTCTTT. The encoded protein is CASSHRGRGNTEAFF.

The genes are TRBV5-4 and TRBJ2-3, with D perhaps matching TRBD2 (6 bases). Per germline, CDR1 SGHNT and CDR2 YYREEE (reference sequence). Trimming removed 5 bases at V and 6 bases at J, with 16 bases between. This CDR3 has 14 amino acids. The CDR3 is CASSGGTGRDTQYF. The CDR3 nucleotides read TGTGCCAGCAGTGGGGGGACCGGCAGGGATACGCAGTATTTT.

The gene calls are TRBV18 and TRBJ1-1; TRBD1 matches 9 bases. The CDR3 is 19 residues long. Germline V CDR1 and CDR2: KGHSH, LQKENI. The V segment lost 5 bases and the J segment 1 base; nucleotides outside the gene matches: 17. The CDR3 DNA reads TGTGCCAGCTCAACACTCGACTCTGTGGACAGGGGTGGGAACACTGAAGCTTTCTTT. Its protein is CASSTLDSVDRGGNTEAFF.

V is TRBV7-9 and J is TRBJ2-2; 7 nucleotides agree with TRBD1. The CDR3 loop spans 15 amino acids. Looked up from germline, CDR1 is SEHNR and CDR2 is FQNEAQ (reference sequence). The J segment lost 4 bases and the V segment lost 5 bases, leaving 7 bases of the junction unmatched. The CDR3 nucleotides read TGTGCCAGCAGCAGAGGACAGGCCGCCACCGGGGAGCTGTTTTTT. This codes for CASSRGQAATGELFF.

This chain uses TRBV6-5 with TRBJ2-7; TRBD2 agrees at 9 bases. With 7 bases clipped from V and 4 bases from J, the junction kept 5 bases outside the gene matches. The CDR3 has 13 amino acids. Looked up from germline, CDR1 is MNHEY and CDR2 is SVGAGI. The CDR3 reads CASTAGGSYEQYF. CDR3 DNA sequence: TGTGCCAGCACAGCGGGAGGATCTTACGAGCAGTACTTC.

V and J are TRBV28 and TRBJ2-7; 12 bases agree with TRBD1. Trimming at V came to 6 bases and at J to 0 bases, leaving 3 bases not matched to a gene. The CDR3 length is 15 residues. Germline lookup yields CDR1 MDHEN and CDR2 SYDVKM. The CDR3 sequence is CASRMGQGASYEQYF. The CDR3 nucleotides are TGTGCCAGCAGGATGGGACAGGGGGCCTCCTACGAGCAGTACTTC.

The chain links TRBV25-1 to TRBJ2-2; perhaps TRBD2 as D (5 bases). Trimming left V 4 bases short and J 5 bases short, with 14 bases between. The germline V gene encodes CDR1 MGHDK and CDR2 SYGVNS. The CDR3 consists of 15 residues. As DNA, the CDR3 is TGTGCCAGCAGTGGCCCAGGACTGGTAACCGGGGAGCTGTTTTTT. It is translated as CASSGPGLVTGELFF.

The rearrangement uses TRBV27 and TRBJ2-7; 8 nucleotides match TRBD2. Trimming took 0 bases from V and 0 from J; bases not matched to a gene: 1. The germline V gene has CDR1 MNHEY and CDR2 SMNVEV (reference sequence). The length of the CDR3 is 15 residues. The CDR3 DNA reads as TGTGCCAGCAGTTTATCTAGCGGGGTCTCCTACGAGCAGTACTTC. Translating it yields CASSLSSGVSYEQYF.

A note on this clone: With a much larger clone just one base away, this may be a read error. Other DNA sequences in the same sample also yield this CDR3. The chain carries TRBV6-5 and TRBJ2-7; 9 bases are shared with TRBD1. Germline values: CDR1 MNHEY, CDR2 SVGAGI. V trimming: 1 base; J trimming: 0 bases; junction bases outside the gene matches: 1. This CDR3 has 15 residues. The CDR3 loop reads CASSYLTGGSYEQYF. As DNA, the CDR3 is TGTGCCAGCAGTTACTTGACAGGGGGCTCCTACGAGCAGTACTTC.

The rearrangement links TRBV10-2 to TRBJ2-5; 11 bases agree with TRBD1. V shed 2 bases and J 2 bases; nucleotides not matched to a gene: 4. Germline V CDR1 and CDR2: WSHSY, SAAADI. The CDR3 has 16 residues. The CDR3 DNA is TGCGCCAGCAGTGAGATGGGGGACAGGGGGCAAGAGACCCAGTACTTC. Encoded protein: CASSEMGDRGQETQYF.

The chain uses TRBV6-1 and TRBJ1-1; D might be TRBD1 (5 bases). Germline assignment: CDR1 MNHNS and CDR2 SASEGT. There are 14 residues in the CDR3. Trimming stripped 0 bases from V and 10 bases from J, with 15 bases between. The CDR3 here is CASSEALPGGGAFF. The DNA of the CDR3 is TGTGCCAGCAGTGAAGCGCTTCCGGGGGGGGGAGCTTTCTTT.

V usage is TRBV27 and J usage is TRBJ2-5, with D perhaps matching TRBD1 (6 bases). The germline gives CDR1 MNHEY, CDR2 SMNVEV (reference sequence). Trimming pared 5 bases from V and 5 bases from J, leaving 12 bases between. CDR3 length: 13 amino acids. In nucleotides, the CDR3 is TGTGCCAGCAGTCCACAGGGTCGGGAGACCCAGTACTTC. Its protein product is CASSPQGRETQYF.

The rearrangement links TRBV7-3 to TRBJ2-1; D gene uncertain. V lost 1 base and J lost 5, with 9 bases in between. Germline loops: CDR1 SGHTA, CDR2 FQGTGA. The CDR3 consists of 14 residues. The CDR3 sequence is CASSLIGDNNEQFF. DNA of the CDR3: TGTGCCAGCAGCTTAATTGGCGACAACAATGAGCAGTTCTTC.

The chain carries TRBV11-2 and TRBJ1-1, with D perhaps matching TRBD1 (6 bases). This CDR3 has 13 residues. The V gene lost 7 bases and the J gene lost 1 base, with 10 bases spanning the gap. Germline CDR1 reads SGHAT; CDR2 reads FQNNGV. As DNA, the CDR3 is TGTGCCAGCATGCTGACAGGGAACACTGAAGCTTTCTTT. Protein: CASMLTGNTEAFF.

V gene TRBV4-1 combines with J gene TRBJ2-7, with 7 bases aligning to TRBD1. This CDR3 contains 13 residues. V lost 4 bases and J lost 12; bases outside the gene matches: 12. CDR1 is MGHRA, CDR2 YSYEKL, per germline. The CDR3 nucleotides read TGCGCCAGCAGCCGAGACAGGGATCGGACCGCGTACTTC. It encodes CASSRDRDRTAYF.

This chain uses TRBV19 with TRBJ2-2, with a possible D match to TRBD1 (6 bases). The CDR3 spans 13 residues. V was clipped by 7 bases and J by 1 base, with 7 bases between them. Germline V gives CDR1 LNHDA, CDR2 SQIVND (reference sequence). The CDR3 sequence is CASMDRNTGELFF. The CDR3 DNA sequence: TGTGCCAGTATGGACAGGAACACCGGGGAGCTGTTTTTT.

This clone was counted between two and nine times. The gene calls are TRBV30 and TRBJ2-3; 8 bases are shared with TRBD1. The CDR3 covers 15 residues. The V gene's germline CDR1 is GTSNPN and CDR2 SVGIG (reference sequence). With V trimmed by 0 bases and J by 9 bases, 11 bases remained unmatched. CDR3 DNA: TGTGCCTGGAGTGTTTTACCCACAGGGGGAGACACGCAGTATTTT. Translation gives CAWSVLPTGGDTQYF.

This chain connects TRBV30 to TRBJ2-7; 12 positions agree with TRBD2. Per germline, CDR1 GTSNPN and CDR2 SVGIG (reference sequence). The CDR3 has 15 residues. V was clipped by 0 bases and J by 2 bases; unmatched bases: 2. CDR3 sequence: CAWSVGLAGPYEQYF. The CDR3 region has the DNA TGTGCCTGGAGTGTGGGACTAGCGGGTCCCTACGAGCAGTACTTC.

The rearrangement joins TRBV4-1 to TRBJ2-1; 13 nucleotides match TRBD2. CDR3 length: 17 residues. The germline CDR1 and CDR2 sequences are MGHRA and YSYEKL. V was clipped by 1 base and J by 14 bases; unmatched bases: 14. DNA of the CDR3: TGCGCCAGCAGCCAAGTAGGACTAGCGGGAGCGGTCGCGGAGGAGTTCTTC. Protein product: CASSQVGLAGAVAEEFF.

The rearrangement joins TRBV7-8 to TRBJ1-2, with a tentative D call TRBD1 (5 bases). The germline CDR1 and CDR2 sequences are SGHVS and FQNEAQ. The germline V and J ends were trimmed by 0 bases and 8 bases, with 16 bases remaining between them. The CDR3 contains 15 residues. CDR3 residues: CASSLASGQVEGYTF. CDR3 in DNA: TGTGCCAGCAGCTTAGCGTCAGGGCAAGTTGAAGGCTACACCTTC.

The chain has TRBV30 and TRBJ2-7; 8 bases agree with TRBD2. The CDR3 has 14 amino acids. CDR1 is GTSNPN and CDR2 is SVGIG in the germline V gene (reference sequence). The trim removed 2 bases at V and 1 base at J, leaving 4 bases unmatched. DNA for the CDR3: TGTGCCTGGAGTATAAGCGGGAGTTCCTACGAGCAGTACTTC. Residues: CAWSISGSSYEQYF. Filled out from reference TRBV30 and TRBJ2-7, the complete variable domain reads SQTIHQWPATLVQPVGSPLSLECTVEGTSNPNLYWYRQAAGRGLQLLFYSVGIGQISSEVPQNLSASRPQDRQFILSSKKLLLSDSGFYLCAWSISGSSYEQYFGPGTRLTVT.

This chain joins TRBV25-1 and TRBJ2-5, with TRBD1 as a possible D gene (5 bases). V lost 0 bases, J lost 5 bases, and 10 bases lay in between. This CDR3 region has 14 residues. Germline lookup yields CDR1 MGHDK and CDR2 SYGVNS. The CDR3 protein is CASSEYEGAETQYF. The CDR3 DNA is TGTGCCAGCAGTGAATATGAAGGGGCTGAGACCCAGTACTTC.

The chain has TRBV27 and TRBJ1-3; maybe TRBD1 (5 bases). Germline V gives CDR1 MNHEY, CDR2 SMNVEV (reference sequence). Trimming pared 5 bases from V and 2 bases from J, leaving 13 bases between. The CDR3 spans 15 residues. In nucleotides, the CDR3 is TGTGCCAGCAGTCCGTGGGGGGGGACTGGAAACACCATATATTTT. Its protein is CASSPWGGTGNTIYF.

The rearrangement joins TRBV11-1 to TRBJ2-7; D uncertain. The CDR3 is 13 amino acids. Trimming left V 2 bases short and J 4 bases short, with 9 bases between. CDR1 is SGHAT and CDR2 is FQDESV in the germline V gene (reference sequence). The CDR3 DNA is TGTGCCAGCAGCTTACTAGAACAATACGAGCAGTACTTC. Its protein is CASSLLEQYEQYF.

The chain couples TRBV5-6 to TRBJ2-3; D is possibly TRBD1 (6 bases). V was clipped by 4 bases and J by 10 bases, with 25 bases between them. The CDR3 totals 16 residues. CDR1 SGHDT and CDR2 YYEEEE come from the germline V gene. The CDR3 coding sequence is TGTGCCAGCAGCCACACGAGGGACACGTTGGGGAACTCGCAGTATTTT. Its protein is CASSHTRDTLGNSQYF.